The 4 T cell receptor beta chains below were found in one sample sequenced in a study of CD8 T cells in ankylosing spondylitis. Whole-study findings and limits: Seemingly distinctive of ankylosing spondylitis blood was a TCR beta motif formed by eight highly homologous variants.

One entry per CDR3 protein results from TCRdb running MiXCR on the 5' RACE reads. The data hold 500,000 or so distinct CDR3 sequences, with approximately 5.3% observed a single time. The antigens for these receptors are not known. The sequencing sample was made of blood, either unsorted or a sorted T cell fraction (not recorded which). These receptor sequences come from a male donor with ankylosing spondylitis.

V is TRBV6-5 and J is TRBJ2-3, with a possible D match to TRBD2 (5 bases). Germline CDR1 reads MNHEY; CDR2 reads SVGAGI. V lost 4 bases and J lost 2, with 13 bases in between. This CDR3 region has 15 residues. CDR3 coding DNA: TGTGCCAGCAGTTTTAGCCCGGGATTCACAGATACGCAGTATTTT. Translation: CASSFSPGFTDTQYF.

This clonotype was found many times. CDR3: CASSKQTENTEAFF. CDR3 in DNA: TGCGCCAGCAGCAAGCAAACCGAGAACACTGAAGCTTTCTTT. V and J are TRBV5-1 and TRBJ1-1, with D unclear. The germline V and J ends were trimmed by 4 bases and 1 base, with 11 bases remaining between them. Germline loops: CDR1 SGHRS, CDR2 YFSETQ. The length of the CDR3 is 14 residues.

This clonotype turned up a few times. This CDR3 is CASSPSGPLGTSVKRGSYNEQFF. For the CDR3, the DNA is TGTGCCAGCAGTCCCTCGGGCCCCCTAGGGACTAGCGTCAAACGGGGCTCCTACAATGAGCAGTTCTTC. The chain employs TRBV6-2 or TRBV6-3 and TRBJ2-1; 10 bases match TRBD2. This CDR3 is 23 amino acids long. CDR1 is MNHEY, CDR2 SVGEGT, per germline. J gave up 0 bases and V 5 bases, and 25 bases lay outside the gene matches.

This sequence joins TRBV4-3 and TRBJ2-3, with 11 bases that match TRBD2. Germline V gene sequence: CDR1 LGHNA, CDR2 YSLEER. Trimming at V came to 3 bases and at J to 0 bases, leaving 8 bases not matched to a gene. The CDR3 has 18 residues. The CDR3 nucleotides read TGCGCCAGCAGCCAGTGGGATTTAGCGGGGGGGAGCACAGATACGCAGTATTTT. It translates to CASSQWDLAGGSTDTQYF.